The clone carrying this T cell receptor (beta chain) was found many times. At one of its ends the junction is not consistent with the germline gene, which may arise from a read error. Amplification of TCR beta CDR3 regions used RNA transcripts. HTBI primers were used in a first-round RT-PCR, which preceded a second-round multiplex PCR. Each CDR3 protein gets one entry after TCRdb re-called the multiplex PCR reads with MiXCR. This sample yields hundreds of thousands of distinct CDR3 sequences, of which 22% are seen a single time; around 6.5% belongs to the top ten. The CDR3 loop spans 13 amino acids. The sample originates from a study of Graves' ophthalmopathy and Graves' hyperthyroidism.

The chain uses TRBV12-3 or TRBV12-4 and TRBJ1-2, with TRBD1 identical over 8 bases. Sequenced: peripheral blood. This TCR was recovered from a woman between 18 and 29 years old with stable Graves' hyperthyroidism. Some clones in this sample may be carry-over from other donors' samples. The CDR3 sequence is CASSITGGTGHTF. CDR3 nucleotides: TGTGCCAGCAGTATTACAGGGGGTACTGGCCACACCTTC.